These 21 T cell receptor beta chains were sequenced from one sample in a study of T-cell reconstitution after alpha-beta-depleted transplantation in children. Unique molecular identifiers were built into the TCRbeta library. TCRdb analysed the PCR reads with MiXCR anew, one entry per CDR3 protein. Among about 200,000 distinct CDR3 sequences, approximately 8% were seen once, and the ten largest hold under 40%. The source material was PBMCs, mostly from graft donor cells, sampled 360 days after TCRalphabeta/CD19-depleted stem cell transplant. The receptors come from a male patient between 2 and 9 years old who had a stem cell transplant for acute myeloid leukemia, so the T cells may come from the graft donor.

This chain links TRBV5-1 with TRBJ2-3; the match to TRBD2 covers 14 bases. CDR3 length equals 17 residues. V was pared by 5 bases and J by 1 base, with 6 bases of the junction left unmatched. Germline CDR1 is SGHRS and CDR2 is YFSETQ. CDR3 loop: CASRDPGLAGGTDTQYF. As DNA, the CDR3 is TGCGCCAGCAGGGATCCGGGACTAGCGGGGGGCACAGATACGCAGTATTTT.

There are many counts of this clonotype. This chain connects TRBV7-8 to TRBJ1-4; no firm D call. Germline V CDR1 and CDR2: SGHVS, FQNEAQ. The CDR3 is 14 amino acids. V was trimmed by 5 bases and J by 8 bases, leaving 15 bases between them. The chain's CDR3 is CASSLIGNGEKLFF. DNA of the CDR3: TGTGCCAGCAGCCTAATAGGAAACGGGGAAAAACTGTTTTTT.

The V gene is TRBV3-1, the J gene TRBJ2-5; D is uncertain. Deletions cut 0 bases from V and 2 bases from J, with 13 bases between. The CDR3 has 16 amino acids. Germline CDR1 LGHDT, CDR2 YNNKEL (reference sequence). The CDR3 reads CASSQELGLGQETQYF. CDR3 nucleotides: TGTGCCAGCAGCCAAGAGTTGGGTTTAGGACAAGAGACCCAGTACTTC.

The table lists this clonotype with a few counts. This chain connects TRBV5-1 to TRBJ2-7; TRBD2 matches 9 bases. The V and J ends lost 4 bases and 5 bases, in that order; junction bases with no gene match: 7. The germline gives CDR1 SGHRS, CDR2 YFSETQ. This CDR3 is 14 amino acids long. The CDR3 here is CASSLQSGRNEQYF. The CDR3 coding sequence is TGCGCCAGCAGCCTACAGAGCGGGAGGAACGAGCAGTACTTC.

This clonotype was observed a few times. J is TRBJ1-5 and V is TRBV6-6; a possible D gene is TRBD1 (6 bases). This CDR3 is built from 13 residues. Germline V gene sequence: CDR1 MNHNY, CDR2 SVGAGI (reference sequence). V lost 8 bases and J lost 5, with 13 bases in between. The CDR3 loop reads CASDPGTYQPQHF. CDR3 in DNA: TGTGCCAGCGACCCCGGGACATATCAGCCCCAGCATTTT.

The chain couples TRBV12-3 or TRBV12-4 to TRBJ2-2; no definite D call. V was clipped by 4 bases and J by 6 bases, with 18 bases between them. The CDR3 has 16 amino acids. The CDR3 sequence: CASSSPGPLNAGELFF. The CDR3 DNA reads as TGTGCCAGCAGTTCTCCAGGTCCCTTAAACGCCGGGGAGCTGTTTTTT.

The chain is built from TRBV20-1 and TRBJ2-7; 9 bases are a match to TRBD2. The CDR3 sequence is 14 residues long. Germline CDR1 and CDR2: DFQATT and SNEGSKA (reference sequence). Losses at the gene ends were 1 base for V and 3 bases for J; bases not matched to a gene: 4. DNA for the CDR3: TGCAGTGCTAGAGGGCTAGCGGGGAACTACGAGCAGTACTTC. The encoded protein is CSARGLAGNYEQYF.

This clonotype has a count of ten or more. V gene TRBV24-1 combines with J gene TRBJ2-1; D is undetermined. The germline V gene has CDR1 KGHDR and CDR2 SFDVKD. CDR3 length: 13 amino acids. V lost 5 bases to trimming and J lost 4 bases, with 8 bases between them. This CDR3 reads CATSGAGYNEQFF. CDR3 in DNA: TGTGCCACCAGTGGGGCTGGGTACAATGAGCAGTTCTTC.

V gene TRBV4-1 combines with J gene TRBJ2-7; 12 bases align to TRBD2. Per the germline V gene, CDR1 is MGHRA and CDR2 is YSYEKL. The CDR3 spans 15 residues. Trimming cost V 5 bases and J 6 bases; bases outside gene matches: 8. The CDR3 nucleotides are TGCGCCAGCAGCAGAGCTAGCGGGGGGGTCTTCGAGCAGTACGTC. It yields the protein CASSRASGGVFEQYV.

The CDR3 DNA reads TGCAGTGCTAGAGGATTGGACAGCTTGAACACTGAAGCTTTCTTT. Translation gives CSARGLDSLNTEAFF. The gene calls are TRBV20-1 and TRBJ1-1; TRBD1 is a possible D gene (6 bases). Germline CDR1 DFQATT, CDR2 SNEGSKA (reference sequence). The CDR3 has 15 residues. V was pared by 1 base and J by 0 bases, with 12 bases between.

The chain has TRBV6-5 and TRBJ2-7, with 9 bases fitting TRBD2. CDR1 and CDR2 from the germline V gene are MNHEY and SVGAGI. This CDR3 is built from 14 residues. Trimming at V came to 9 bases and at J to 7 bases, leaving 13 bases not matched to a gene. The CDR3 spells CASRTGLARREQYF. In DNA form, the CDR3 reads TGTGCCAGTAGGACGGGACTAGCTAGGAGGGAGCAGTACTTC.

This clonotype showed up many times. This chain uses TRBV12-3 or TRBV12-4 with TRBJ1-5; 10 bases agree with TRBD1. The trim removed 3 bases at V and 5 bases at J, leaving 4 bases unmatched. This CDR3 spans 15 amino acids. CDR3 nucleotides: TGTGCCAGCAGTTTGCAAGGACAGGGGGATCAGCCCCAGCATTTT. This codes for CASSLQGQGDQPQHF.

This clonotype was counted between two and nine times. The rearrangement uses TRBV7-9 and TRBJ2-3; D is unclear. CDR1 and CDR2 (germline): SEHNR, FQNEAQ (reference sequence). V gave up 8 bases and J gave up 6 bases, with 15 bases separating them. The CDR3 has 13 residues. CDR3 region: CASLGHFSDTQYF. CDR3 bases: TGTGCCAGCTTAGGGCACTTTTCGGATACGCAGTATTTT.

The CDR3 nucleotides read TGTGCCAGCAGCTTAACACCGAACGGGTTCAATGAGCAGTTCTTC. This translates into CASSLTPNGFNEQFF. V is TRBV7-9 and J is TRBJ2-1; D unclear. The CDR3 has 15 residues. Trimming took 2 bases from V and 6 from J, leaving 14 bases between them. Germline CDR1 is SEHNR and CDR2 is FQNEAQ (reference sequence).

At least ten counts were recorded for this clonotype. The chain is built from TRBV12-3 or TRBV12-4 and TRBJ2-1; 7 bases map to TRBD2. The trim removed 8 bases at V and 10 bases at J, leaving 8 bases unmatched. The CDR3 is made up of 12 amino acids. CDR3 nucleotide sequence: TGTGCCAGCGGGCGGGAGTTAGACGAGCAGTTCTTC. It codes for CASGRELDEQFF.

This clonotype appeared many times. The genes are TRBV6-5 and TRBJ2-1; TRBD2 is a possible D gene (5 bases). Germline CDR1 MNHEY, CDR2 SVGAGI. The CDR3 length is 13 residues. V gave up 0 bases and J gave up 7 bases, with 7 bases separating them. The CDR3 sequence is CASSYSSGNEQFF. The CDR3 nucleotides are TGTGCCAGCAGTTACTCGTCGGGAAATGAGCAGTTCTTC.

This clonotype came up a few times. This chain joins TRBV6-1 and TRBJ2-7; a possible D gene is TRBD2 (7 bases). The CDR3 is 14 amino acids. Looked up from germline, CDR1 is MNHNS and CDR2 is SASEGT. The V end was cut by 8 bases, the J end by 8 bases, with 22 bases between. CDR3: CASPLGGPGHQQYV. The CDR3 DNA is TGTGCCAGCCCGCTGGGGGGGCCCGGTCACCAGCAGTACGTC.

This clonotype was picked up many times. DNA for the CDR3: TGTGCCAGCAGCCTGGGGGGGGAGCAGTACGAGCAGTACTTC. Protein product: CASSLGGEQYEQYF. This chain connects TRBV7-2 to TRBJ2-7; 7 bases fit TRBD2. This CDR3 comprises 14 residues. After removal of 5 bases from V and 4 bases from J, the junction contained 8 bases not matched to a gene. Germline V CDR1 and CDR2: SGHTA, FQGNSA.

Only a few counts were recorded for this clonotype. This chain links TRBV6-1 with TRBJ2-7, with unresolved D. This CDR3 is 15 amino acids long. The germline V and J ends were trimmed by 6 bases and 0 bases, with 15 bases remaining between them. CDR1 and CDR2 (germline): MNHNS, SASEGT. CDR3 nucleotide sequence: TGTGCCAGCAGACCTAGGGATCGCGTCTCCTACGAGCAGTACTTC. Encoded protein: CASRPRDRVSYEQYF.

This clonotype was seen ten or more times. This rearrangement joins TRBV12-3 or TRBV12-4 to TRBJ2-7; tentatively, D is TRBD1 (6 bases). V lost 6 bases to trimming and J lost 4 bases, with 10 bases between them. This CDR3 contains 12 residues. CDR3 protein: CASSRQAYEQYF. The CDR3, as DNA: TGTGCCAGCAGCCGACAGGCGTACGAGCAGTACTTC.

The chain links TRBV24-1 to TRBJ2-1; D is tentatively TRBD1 or TRBD2 (5 bases each). The V end lost 1 base, the J end lost 3 bases, and 15 bases lay between the germline ends. CDR3 length: 17 residues. Germline loops: CDR1 KGHDR, CDR2 SFDVKD. The DNA for the CDR3 is TGTGCCACCAGTGATTTTCTGGGGGTCCCTCTCTACAATGAGCAGTTCTTC. This translates into CATSDFLGVPLYNEQFF.